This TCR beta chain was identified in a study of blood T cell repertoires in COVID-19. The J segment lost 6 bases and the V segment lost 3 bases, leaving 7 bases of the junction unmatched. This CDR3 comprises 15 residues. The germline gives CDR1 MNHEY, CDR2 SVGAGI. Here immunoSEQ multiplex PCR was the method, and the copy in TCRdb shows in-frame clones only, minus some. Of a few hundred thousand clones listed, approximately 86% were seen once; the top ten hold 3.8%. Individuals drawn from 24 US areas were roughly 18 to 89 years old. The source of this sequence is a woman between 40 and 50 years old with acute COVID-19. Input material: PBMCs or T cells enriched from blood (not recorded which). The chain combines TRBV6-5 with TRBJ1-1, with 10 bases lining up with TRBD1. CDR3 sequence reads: CASSYTTGGAAEAFF. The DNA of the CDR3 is TGTGCCAGCAGTTATACGACAGGGGGCGCGGCTGAAGCTTTCTTT.